This T cell receptor (beta chain) was identified in a study of radiation and T cells in renal cell carcinoma. Whole-study context: Nephrectomy followed 15 Gy stereotactic body radiation by 4 weeks.

Study-wide results and caveats: Top tumor clonotypes rose in blood 2 weeks post-radiation, then contracted. Pretreatment tumor biopsies were lacking, so baseline clonotypes are unknown.

Assay: immunoSEQ multiplex PCR; the TCRdb copy retains only in-frame clones and omits some. The repertoire holds 130,000 or so clones, around 78% seen once, with roughly 23% in the top ten. The CDR3 is made up of 15 amino acids. J lost 5 bases, V lost 2 bases, and 8 bases had no gene match. Germline V gene lookup returns CDR1 KGHSH and CDR2 LQKENI. Time point defined: baseline pretreatment blood. Indicated treatment: 15 Gy SBRT to primary tumor, nephrectomy 4 weeks later. The patient's renal cell carcinoma had clear cell pathology. A remark on this clone: No antigen is known for it.

The sequence derives from a woman between 45 and 65 years old with renal cell carcinoma. The chain employs TRBV18 and TRBJ2-5, with 7 bases that match TRBD1. Specimen: blood, collected from a patient whose treatment included radiotherapy and nephrectomy. CDR3 nucleotide sequence: TGTGCCAGCTCACCAAGGGACAGTGTCTCTGAGACCCAGTACTTC. As protein: CASSPRDSVSETQYF.